This TCR beta chain is drawn from a study of cytomegalovirus exposure and HLA in healthy donors. Study as a whole: Ancestry clustering placed 81% of some 400 genotyped donors in the Caucasian-associated cluster. Study-wide findings and caveats: The availability of immune exposure information extended only to CMV serostatus. The authors enumerated roughly 160 TCR beta chains as linked to cytomegalovirus. Reports described diagnosis of cytomegalovirus status by the classifier as highly specific and sensitive.

PCR employed 60 Vbeta and 13 Jbeta primers. Sequencing was performed with immunoSEQ multiplex PCR; in TCRdb, only in-frame clones are kept and a portion is missing. The sample lists 100,000 to 150,000 clones, about three quarters occurring once. In the case of this clone: Its antigen is undetermined.

This CDR3 is 15 amino acids long. CDR1 and CDR2 (germline): SGDLS, YYNGEE. Trimming took off 4 bases at V and 10 bases at J, with 21 bases between the two ends. The TCR sequence derives from a woman aged 25-40 years in good health and CMV-seronegative. The sample comprised PBMCs. This chain uses TRBV9 with TRBJ2-1, with D tentatively TRBD2 (5 bases). The CDR3 is CASSPRGGMLGEQFF. CDR3 in DNA: TGTGCCAGCAGCCCCCGGGGTGGGATGCTGGGGGAGCAGTTCTTC.